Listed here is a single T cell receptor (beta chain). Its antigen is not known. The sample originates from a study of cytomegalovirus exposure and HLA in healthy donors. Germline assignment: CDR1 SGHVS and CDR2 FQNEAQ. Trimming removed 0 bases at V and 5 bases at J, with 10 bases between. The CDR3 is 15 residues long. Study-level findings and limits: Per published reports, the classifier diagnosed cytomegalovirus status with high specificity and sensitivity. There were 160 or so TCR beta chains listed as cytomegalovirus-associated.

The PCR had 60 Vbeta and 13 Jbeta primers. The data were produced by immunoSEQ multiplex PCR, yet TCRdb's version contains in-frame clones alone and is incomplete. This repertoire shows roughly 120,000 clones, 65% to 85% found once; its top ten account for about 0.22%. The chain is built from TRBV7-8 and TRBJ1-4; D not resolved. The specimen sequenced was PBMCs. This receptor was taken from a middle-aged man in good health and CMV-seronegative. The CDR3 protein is CASSLAEGPNEKLFF. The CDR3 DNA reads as TGTGCCAGCAGCTTAGCTGAGGGTCCGAATGAAAAACTGTTTTTT.